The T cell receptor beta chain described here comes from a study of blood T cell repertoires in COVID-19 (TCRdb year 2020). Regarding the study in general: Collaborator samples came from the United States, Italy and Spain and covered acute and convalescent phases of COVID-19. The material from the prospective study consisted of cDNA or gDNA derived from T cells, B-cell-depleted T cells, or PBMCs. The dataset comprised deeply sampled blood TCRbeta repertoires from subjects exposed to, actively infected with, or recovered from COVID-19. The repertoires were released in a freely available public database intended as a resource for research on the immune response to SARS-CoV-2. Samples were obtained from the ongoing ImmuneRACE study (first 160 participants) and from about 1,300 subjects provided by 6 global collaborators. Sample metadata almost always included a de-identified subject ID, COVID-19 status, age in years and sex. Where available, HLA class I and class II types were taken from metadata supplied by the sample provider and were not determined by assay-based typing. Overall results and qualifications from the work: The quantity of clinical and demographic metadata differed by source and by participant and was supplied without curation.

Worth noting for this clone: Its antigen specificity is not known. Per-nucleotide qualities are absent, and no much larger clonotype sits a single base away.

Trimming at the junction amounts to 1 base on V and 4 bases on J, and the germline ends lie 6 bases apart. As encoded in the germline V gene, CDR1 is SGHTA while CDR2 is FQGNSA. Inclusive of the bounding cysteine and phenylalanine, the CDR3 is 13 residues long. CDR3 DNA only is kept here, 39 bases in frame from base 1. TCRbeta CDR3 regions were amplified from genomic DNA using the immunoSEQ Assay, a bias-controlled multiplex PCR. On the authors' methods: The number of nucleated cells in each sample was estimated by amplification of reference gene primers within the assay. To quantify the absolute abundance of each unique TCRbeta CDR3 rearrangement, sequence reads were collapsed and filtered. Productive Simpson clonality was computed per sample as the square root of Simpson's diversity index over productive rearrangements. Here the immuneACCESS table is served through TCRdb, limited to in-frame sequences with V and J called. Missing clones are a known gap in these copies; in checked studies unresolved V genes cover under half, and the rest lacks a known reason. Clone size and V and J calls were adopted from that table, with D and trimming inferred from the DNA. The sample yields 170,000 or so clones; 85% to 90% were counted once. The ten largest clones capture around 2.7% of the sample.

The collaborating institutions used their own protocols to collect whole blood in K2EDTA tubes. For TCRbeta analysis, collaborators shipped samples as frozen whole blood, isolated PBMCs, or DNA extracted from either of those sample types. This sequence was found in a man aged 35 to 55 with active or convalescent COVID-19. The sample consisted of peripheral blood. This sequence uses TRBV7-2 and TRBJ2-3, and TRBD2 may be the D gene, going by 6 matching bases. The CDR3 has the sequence CASSLGEADTQYF. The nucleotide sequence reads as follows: TGTGCCAGCAGCTTAGGGGAGGCAGATACGCAGTATTTT.